Following are 22 T cell receptor beta chains from one sample sequenced in a study of blood T cell repertoires in COVID-19. Libraries were prepared by immunoSEQ multiplex PCR; TCRdb keeps only in-frame clonotypes and omits some of them. Of roughly 230,000 clones in the sample, 65% to 85% are singletons; the top ten hold around 25%. Sequenced sample: peripheral blood. All receptors derive from a man aged 35-49 years with acute or convalescent COVID-19.

This clone appeared a few times. This sequence joins TRBV5-1 and TRBJ1-1; D uncertain. This CDR3 has 15 amino acids. V was pared by 6 bases and J by 5 bases, with 20 bases between. The germline gives CDR1 SGHRS, CDR2 YFSETQ. In DNA, the CDR3 is TGCGCCAGCACTCCCGGTATGGGAGGGAAGACTGAAGCTTTCTTT. It is translated as CASTPGMGGKTEAFF.

The V gene is TRBV4-3, the J gene TRBJ2-1; 7 bases agree with TRBD2. The CDR3 is 14 amino acids. J was trimmed by 0 bases and V by 4 bases; bases with no gene match: 0. The germline V gene has CDR1 LGHNA and CDR2 YSLEER. The CDR3 nucleotides are TGCGCCAGCAGCCGGACTAGCTCCTACAATGAGCAGTTCTTC. This translates into CASSRTSSYNEQFF.

The chain is built from TRBV3-1 (or the pseudogene TRBV3-2) and TRBJ1-2; TRBD1 matches 8 bases. V lost 6 bases to trimming and J lost 11 bases; unmatched junction nucleotides: 8. This CDR3 spans 12 amino acids. Germline loops: CDR1 LGHDT, CDR2 YNNKEL (reference sequence). The DNA for the CDR3 is TGTGCCAGCAGAGACAGGGGCATCAAGTACACCTTC. Its translation is CASRDRGIKYTF.

CDR3 sequence: CASSLDGGAGVGYEQYF. CDR3 nucleotides: TGTGCCAGCAGCTTAGATGGTGGAGCGGGAGTTGGCTACGAGCAGTACTTC. The chain links TRBV11-3 to TRBJ2-7, with 8 nucleotides matching TRBD2. J gave up 3 bases and V 0 bases, and 10 bases lay outside the gene matches. The V gene's germline CDR1 is SGHNT and CDR2 YENEEA. The CDR3 consists of 17 residues.

The chain has TRBV7-3 and TRBJ2-1, with TRBD1 as a possible D gene (6 bases). Trimming cost V 1 base and J 4 bases, with 20 bases left between them. CDR3 length equals 18 residues. Germline lookup yields CDR1 SGHTA and CDR2 FQGTGA. The CDR3 sequence: CASSLNGVAYTGYNEQFF. CDR3 DNA: TGTGCCAGCAGCTTAAATGGGGTCGCATATACAGGGTACAATGAGCAGTTCTTC.

The rearrangement uses TRBV27 and TRBJ2-7, with 14 bases that match TRBD2. Trimming cost V 5 bases and J 6 bases; bases outside gene matches: 6. This CDR3 comprises 15 residues. Germline V gene lookup returns CDR1 MNHEY and CDR2 SMNVEV (reference sequence). CDR3: CASSPGTSGRGEQYF. The DNA for the CDR3 is TGTGCCAGCAGTCCAGGGACTAGCGGGAGAGGCGAGCAGTACTTC.

The genes are TRBV30 and TRBJ1-6, with 9 bases fitting TRBD1. This CDR3 spans 15 amino acids. From germline, CDR1 is GTSNPN and CDR2 SVGIG (reference sequence). V shed 2 bases and J 7 bases; nucleotides not matched to a gene: 6. CDR3 loop: CAWSPVGTGNSPLHF. CDR3 DNA: TGTGCCTGGAGTCCGGTCGGGACAGGGAATTCACCCCTCCACTTT.

As DNA, the CDR3 is TGTGCCAGCAGAGAAACTAGCCGGAGCTCCTACAATGAGCAGTTCTTC. This translates into CASRETSRSSYNEQFF. The chain couples TRBV6-1 to TRBJ2-1, with TRBD2 as a possible D gene (6 bases). CDR1 MNHNS and CDR2 SASEGT come from the germline V gene. Trimming took off 6 bases at V and 0 bases at J, with 15 bases between the two ends. This CDR3 comprises 16 residues.

The chain uses TRBV27 and TRBJ1-4; the D gene is possibly TRBD1 (6 bases). With 5 bases removed from V and 10 bases from J, the gap between germline ends came to 23 bases. Germline V lookup: CDR1 MNHEY, CDR2 SMNVEV (reference sequence). The length of the CDR3 is 16 residues. The CDR3 DNA follows: TGTGCCAGCAGTCCACTTGAGGGGGGAGCGGGGGGAAAACTGTTTTTT. It encodes CASSPLEGGAGGKLFF. Filled out from reference TRBV27 and TRBJ1-4, the complete variable domain reads EAQVTQNPRYLITVTGKKLTVTCSQNMNHEYMSWYRQDPGLGLRQIYYSMNVEVTDKGDVPEGYKVSRKEKRNFPLILESPSPNQTSLYFCASSPLEGGAGGKLFFGSGTQLSVL.

This chain joins TRBV6-6 and TRBJ1-3, with TRBD1 as a possible D gene (5 bases). Trimming took off 3 bases at V and 1 base at J, with 10 bases between the two ends. The CDR3 extends over 15 amino acids. Germline assignment: CDR1 MNHNY and CDR2 SVGAGI (reference sequence). CDR3 in DNA: TGTGCCAGCAGTTATTCGGGGGGATCTGGAAACACCATATATTTT. Translated: CASSYSGGSGNTIYF.

The chain links TRBV12-3 or TRBV12-4 to TRBJ2-1; no firm D call. V dropped 5 bases and J dropped 5 bases, with 7 bases sitting between them. This CDR3 region has 12 residues. CDR3 sequence (DNA): TGTGCCAGCAGTATAGTAAACAATGAGCAGTTCTTC. It is translated as CASSIVNNEQFF.

The rearrangement joins TRBV6-4 to TRBJ2-3; possibly TRBD2 for D (5 bases). Looked up from germline, CDR1 is MRHNA and CDR2 is SNTAGT. Trimming pared 2 bases from V and 0 bases from J, leaving 9 bases between. The CDR3 is 15 amino acids. CDR3 sequence: CASSDSGTSTDTQYF. In DNA form, the CDR3 reads TGTGCCAGCAGTGACAGCGGCACTAGCACAGATACGCAGTATTTT.

The chain combines TRBV19 with TRBJ1-2; D remains ambiguous. Deletions cut 1 base from V and 5 bases from J, with 8 bases between. The V gene's germline CDR1 is LNHDA and CDR2 SQIVND (reference sequence). There are 13 residues in the CDR3. The CDR3 bases are TGTGCCAGTAGTATAGCGACGGAGTATGGCTACACCTTC. This sequence encodes CASSIATEYGYTF.

This clone was counted only a few times. The rearrangement uses TRBV7-9 and TRBJ1-4; 9 bases line up with TRBD1. Germline-derived CDR1 and CDR2 are SEHNR and FQNEAQ (reference sequence). V was clipped by 5 bases and J by 2 bases; unmatched bases: 6. This CDR3 is 16 amino acids long. The CDR3 protein is CASSQDRGITNEKLFF. The CDR3 DNA is TGTGCCAGCAGCCAGGACAGGGGCATTACTAATGAAAAACTGTTTTTT.

The chain recombines TRBV6-1 with TRBJ2-3; 7 nucleotides match TRBD1. Trimming cost V 3 bases and J 4 bases; bases outside gene matches: 7. CDR3 length: 15 residues. Germline V gene data show CDR1 as MNHNS and CDR2 as SASEGT. CDR3 region: CASSDPGQRSDTQYF. The CDR3 DNA sequence: TGTGCCAGCAGTGACCCGGGACAGCGATCAGATACGCAGTATTTT.

The chain is built from TRBV10-2 and TRBJ1-1, with 7 nucleotides matching TRBD1. CDR3 length equals 13 residues. V lost 2 bases and J lost 7; bases outside the gene matches: 4. Germline V gene lookup returns CDR1 WSHSY and CDR2 SAAADI. CDR3 nucleotides: TGCGCCAGCAGTGAGGGGACAGTCCATGAAGCTTTCTTT. It yields the protein CASSEGTVHEAFF.

This chain connects TRBV6-4 to TRBJ2-1; D is perhaps TRBD1 (5 bases). The germline V gene has CDR1 MRHNA and CDR2 SNTAGT. The CDR3 contains 14 residues. V lost 3 bases, J lost 6 bases, and 12 bases lay in between. CDR3 bases: TGTGCCAGCAGTGAGTCTCCAGGGTCCAATGAGCAGTTCTTC. Its protein product is CASSESPGSNEQFF.

The CDR3 is CASSRGQGNEKLFF. In DNA form, the CDR3 reads TGTGCCAGCAGCCGGGGACAGGGAAATGAAAAACTGTTTTTT. The chain links TRBV3-1 (or the pseudogene TRBV3-2) to TRBJ1-4; TRBD1 matches at 9 bases. This CDR3 spans 14 amino acids. Trimming took 4 bases from V and 5 from J; bases not matched to a gene: 2. CDR1 is LGHDT and CDR2 is YNNKEL in the germline V gene (reference sequence).

This clone occurred many times. V usage is TRBV9 and J usage is TRBJ2-1, with 10 bases that match TRBD1. Germline values: CDR1 SGDLS, CDR2 YYNGEE. Trimming at V came to 2 bases and at J to 8 bases, leaving 7 bases not matched to a gene. This CDR3 is 15 amino acids long. The CDR3 bases are TGTGCCAGCAGCGTGGGACAGGGGAATCTAGATGAGCAGTTCTTC. Translating it yields CASSVGQGNLDEQFF.

The V and J genes are TRBV28 and TRBJ1-2; 7 bases are shared with TRBD1. This CDR3 is 17 amino acids long. CDR1 is MDHEN and CDR2 is SYDVKM in the germline V gene. Germline trimming cut 5 bases from V and 8 bases from J; bases unmatched to any gene: 20. The CDR3 DNA reads TGTGCCAGCAGTCCTGCCTCGCTGGAGGGGGCGGGGGGGGGCTACACCTTC. Translation: CASSPASLEGAGGGYTF.

The rearrangement links TRBV14 to TRBJ1-3, with TRBD1 matching 7 bases. Germline assignment: CDR1 SGHDN and CDR2 FVKESK. The ends lost 4 bases at V and 0 bases at J; junction bases unmatched: 9. This CDR3 is built from 17 residues. The CDR3 DNA reads TGTGCCAGCAGCCTCTTTGGACAGGATTTCTCTGGAAACACCATATATTTT. This codes for CASSLFGQDFSGNTIYF.

This clone was detected only once. This chain connects TRBV5-4 to TRBJ2-5; 11 bases fit TRBD2. CDR3 size: 15 residues. CDR1 is SGHNT, CDR2 YYREEE, per germline (reference sequence). With 4 bases clipped from V and 4 bases from J, the junction kept 6 bases outside the gene matches. The CDR3 region is CASSPGTSGGETQYF. In nucleotides, the CDR3 is TGTGCCAGCAGCCCCGGGACTAGCGGAGGAGAGACCCAGTACTTC. The full variable domain, in which reference TRBV5-4 and TRBJ2-5 provide the parts outside the CDR3, is ETGVTQSPTHLIKTRGQQVTLRCSSQSGHNTVSWYQQALGQGPQFIFQYYREEENGRGNFPPRFSGLQFPNYSSELNVNALELDDSALYLCASSPGTSGGETQYFGPGTRLLVL.